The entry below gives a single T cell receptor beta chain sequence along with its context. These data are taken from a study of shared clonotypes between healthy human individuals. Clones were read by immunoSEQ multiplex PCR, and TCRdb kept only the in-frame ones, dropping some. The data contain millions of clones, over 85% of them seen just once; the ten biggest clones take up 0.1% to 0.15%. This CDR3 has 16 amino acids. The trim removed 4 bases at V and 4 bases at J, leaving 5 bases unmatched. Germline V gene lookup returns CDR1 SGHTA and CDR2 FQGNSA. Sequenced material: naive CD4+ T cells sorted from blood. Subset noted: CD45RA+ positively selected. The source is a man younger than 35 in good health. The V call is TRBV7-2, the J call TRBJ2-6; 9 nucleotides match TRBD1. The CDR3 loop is CASSSGTGNGANVLTF. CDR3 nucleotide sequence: TGTGCCAGCAGCTCCGGGACAGGGAACGGGGCCAACGTCCTGACTTTC.